The sequence of this T cell receptor beta chain was determined in a study of T cell responses to AZD1222 COVID-19 vaccine. Concerning this clone itself: What it binds is unknown.

Overall study results and limits: Targeting of unmutated variant regions was reportedly seen in nearly half of spike-specific TCRs.

Sequenced by immunoSEQ multiplex PCR; TCRdb stores in-frame clones only, minus some. Among about 200,000 clones, about 95% were seen once, and the ten largest hold 1.5% to 2%. The TCR sequence derives from an adult who received the MenACWY meningococcal vaccine as a control. The sequencing here drew on peripheral blood, taken 28 days after the second dose of the MenACWY control vaccine.

In DNA form, the CDR3 reads TGCGCCAGCAGCCAGGACAGGGGTGGGAACACTGAAGCTTTCTTT. It yields the protein CASSQDRGGNTEAFF. The rearrangement links TRBV4-3 to TRBJ1-1; 9 bases align to TRBD1. The CDR3 sequence is 15 residues long. After removal of 3 bases from V and 1 base from J, the junction contained 3 bases not matched to a gene. Germline loops: CDR1 LGHNA, CDR2 YSLEER.